This TCR beta chain stems from a study of Ad26.COV2.S vaccination and SARS-CoV-2 variants. Across the study: Ad26.COV2.S shots went into the muscle once or twice, 56 days apart.

On this clone itself: What it binds is not known.

TCRdb keeps only in-frame clones here, not all; method: immunoSEQ multiplex PCR. This table has around 350,000 clones, roughly 85% appearing once. Study findings and constraints: Recipients of vaccine and of placebo showed similar breadth of their non-spike TCR repertoires. Vaccinees displayed broader spike-specific TCR repertoires than placebo recipients.

Documented treatment: 15 to 20 received Ad26.COV2.S at low or high dose, single or two shots; 5 received placebo; per-sample allocation not given. All samples were drawn on day 63, counting from the first vaccine or placebo injection. The clonotype comes from a person between 18 and 65 years old who received the Ad26.COV2.S COVID-19 vaccine or a placebo. Sequenced material: peripheral blood, taken in a trial of Ad26.COV2.S vaccine versus placebo.

The CDR3 spells CASSHRGQGRLGYTF. CDR3 nucleotides: TGCGCCAGCAGCCACCGCGGACAGGGGCGGCTTGGCTACACCTTC. The chain combines TRBV4-1 with TRBJ1-2; 9 bases line up with TRBD1. Germline loops: CDR1 MGHRA, CDR2 YSYEKL. There are 15 residues in the CDR3. Trimming took 3 bases from V and 7 from J; bases not matched to a gene: 9.